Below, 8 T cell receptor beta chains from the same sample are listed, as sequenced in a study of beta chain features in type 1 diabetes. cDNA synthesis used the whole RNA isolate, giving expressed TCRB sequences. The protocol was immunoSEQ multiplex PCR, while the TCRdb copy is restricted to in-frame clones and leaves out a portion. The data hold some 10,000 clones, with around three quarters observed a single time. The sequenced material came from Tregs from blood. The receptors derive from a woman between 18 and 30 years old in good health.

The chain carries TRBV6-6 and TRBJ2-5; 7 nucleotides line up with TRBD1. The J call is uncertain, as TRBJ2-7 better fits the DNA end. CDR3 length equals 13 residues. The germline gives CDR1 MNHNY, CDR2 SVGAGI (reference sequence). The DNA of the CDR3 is TGTGCCAGCAGCGGGACAGTGTACTACGAGCAGTACTTC. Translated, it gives CASSGTVYYEQYF.

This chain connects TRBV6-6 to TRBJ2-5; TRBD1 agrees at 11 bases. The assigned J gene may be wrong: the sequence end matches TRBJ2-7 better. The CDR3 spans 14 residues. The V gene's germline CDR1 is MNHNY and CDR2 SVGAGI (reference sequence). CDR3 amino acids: CASKAGQGAYEQYF. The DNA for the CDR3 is TGTGCCAGCAAGGCGGGACAGGGGGCCTACGAGCAGTACTTC.

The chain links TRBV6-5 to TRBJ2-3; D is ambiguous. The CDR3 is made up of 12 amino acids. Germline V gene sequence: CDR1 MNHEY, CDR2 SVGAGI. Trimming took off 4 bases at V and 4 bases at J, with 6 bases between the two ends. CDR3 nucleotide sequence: TGTGCCAGCAGTTCCCGGGCAGATACGCAGTATTTT. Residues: CASSSRADTQYF.

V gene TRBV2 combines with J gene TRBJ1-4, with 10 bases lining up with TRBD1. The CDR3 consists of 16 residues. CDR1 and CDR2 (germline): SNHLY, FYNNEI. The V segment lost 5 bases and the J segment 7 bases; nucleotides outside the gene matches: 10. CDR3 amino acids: CASSTGPGQGSEKLFF. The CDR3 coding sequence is TGTGCCAGCAGTACCGGTCCGGGACAGGGGTCTGAAAAACTGTTTTTT.

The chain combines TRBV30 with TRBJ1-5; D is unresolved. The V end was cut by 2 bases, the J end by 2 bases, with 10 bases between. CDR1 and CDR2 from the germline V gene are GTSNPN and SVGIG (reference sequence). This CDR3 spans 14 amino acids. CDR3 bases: TGTGCCTGGAGTCCGGGGAGGGGCAATCAGCCCCAGCATTTT. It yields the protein CAWSPGRGNQPQHF.

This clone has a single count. Here the CDR3 DNA reads TGTGCCAGTAGTATCCCCCCACTAGCGGGAGGGTTAAATGAGCAGTTCTTC. Amino acids: CASSIPPLAGGLNEQFF. The chain employs TRBV19 and TRBJ2-1, with 13 bases matching TRBD2. The J segment lost 7 bases and the V segment lost 3 bases, leaving 9 bases of the junction unmatched. The CDR3 sequence is 17 residues long. CDR1 is LNHDA, CDR2 SQIVND, per germline (reference sequence). Drawing the rest from reference TRBV19 and TRBJ2-1, the complete variable domain is DGGITQSPKYLFRKEGQNVTLSCEQNLNHDAMYWYRQDPGQGLRLIYYSQIVNDFQKGDIAEGYSVSREKKESFPLTVTSAQKNPTAFYLCASSIPPLAGGLNEQFFGPGTRLTVL.

The CDR3 region is CASSFSGVTNTEAFF. The CDR3 region has the DNA TGTGCCAGCAGTTTTTCGGGGGTGACGAACACTGAAGCTTTCTTT. This chain uses TRBV27 with TRBJ1-1, with D perhaps matching TRBD1 (5 bases). V gave up 3 bases and J gave up 1 base, with 12 bases separating them. Germline lookup yields CDR1 MNHEY and CDR2 SMNVEV (reference sequence). The CDR3 covers 15 residues.

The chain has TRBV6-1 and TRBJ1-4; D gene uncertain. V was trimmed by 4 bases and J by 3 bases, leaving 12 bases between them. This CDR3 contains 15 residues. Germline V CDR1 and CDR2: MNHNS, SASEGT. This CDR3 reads CASSVHPGANEKLFF. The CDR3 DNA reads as TGTGCCAGCAGTGTCCACCCCGGGGCTAATGAAAAACTGTTTTTT.